Below, one T cell receptor beta chain is given with its context. This entry comes from a study of T cell responses to AZD1222 COVID-19 vaccine. CDR1 is SGHTA and CDR2 is FQGNSA in the germline V gene. This CDR3 is built from 15 residues. The ends lost 5 bases at V and 3 bases at J; junction bases unmatched: 10. Sequenced by immunoSEQ multiplex PCR; TCRdb stores in-frame clones only, minus some. In the table there are approximately 150,000 clones, roughly 89% of which are singletons. The source material was peripheral blood, sampled 28 days after the second AZD1222 dose. The chain couples TRBV7-2 to TRBJ2-7; TRBD1 matches 7 bases. The source is an adult who received the AZD1222 COVID-19 vaccine. The CDR3 sequence: CASSPSTGFGYEQYF. The CDR3 DNA reads as TGTGCCAGCAGCCCATCGACAGGGTTCGGCTACGAGCAGTACTTC.